Listed below are T cell receptor beta chains from one sample, sequenced in a study of blood T cell repertoires in COVID-19. Assay: immunoSEQ multiplex PCR; the TCRdb copy retains only in-frame clones and omits some. Among over 200,000 clones listed, around nine tenths were seen once. The specimen was peripheral blood. Source of these receptors: a woman in her thirties or forties who had recovered from COVID-19. The CDR3 runs from the conserved cysteine through the conserved F or W. The D gene is left open where the match is weak. Clone sizes are given selectively: once, few, many, or a class where the clone is expanded.

D gene	clone size	J gene	V gene	CDR3 protein	CDR3 DNA
TRBD1	.	TRBJ1-1	TRBV6-5	CASSRGLNTEAFF	TGTGCCAGCAGCAGGGGGTTGAACACTGAAGCTTTCTTT
.	few	TRBJ1-1	TRBV3-1/TRBV3-2	CASSQEAGAGAFF	TGTGCCAGCAGCCAAGAGGCGGGGGCTGGGGCTTTCTTT
.	.	TRBJ1-4	TRBV28	CASSPRRSPWEKLFF	TGTGCCAGCAGTCCCAGGCGTTCCCCTTGGGAAAAACTGTTTTTT
.	.	TRBJ1-1	TRBV5-6	CASSLPQGEAFF	TGTGCCAGCAGCCTACCCCAGGGTGAAGCTTTCTTT
TRBD1	.	TRBJ2-7	TRBV24-1	CATSDPRTGGREQYF	TGTGCCACCAGTGACCCGAGGACAGGGGGTAGGGAGCAGTACTTC
.	.	TRBJ1-4	TRBV12-5	CASGPSPNEKLFF	TGTGCTAGTGGTCCCTCCCCTAATGAAAAACTGTTTTTT
.	.	TRBJ2-7	TRBV7-2	CASSLGANYEQYF	TGTGCCAGCAGCTTAGGGGCCAACTACGAGCAGTACTTC
.	.	TRBJ1-2	TRBV28	CASRGQPHYGYTF	TGTGCCAGCAGAGGACAGCCCCACTATGGCTACACCTTC
.	.	TRBJ1-2	TRBV10-3	CAISEGEDYGYTF	TGTGCCATCAGTGAGGGCGAGGACTATGGCTACACCTTC
.	few	TRBJ2-3	TRBV27	CASRSGTDTQYF	TGTGCCAGCAGGTCGGGCACAGATACGCAGTATTTT
TRBD2	.	TRBJ2-1	TRBV7-3	CASSRRGTSGRNEQFF	TGTGCCAGCAGCCGCCGCGGGACTAGCGGGCGGAATGAGCAGTTCTTC
TRBD2	.	TRBJ2-5	TRBV5-4	CASSPSGQETQYF	TGTGCCAGCAGCCCTAGCGGACAAGAGACCCAGTACTTC
.	once	TRBJ2-6	TRBV6-2/TRBV6-3	CASSPPPTWSSGANVLTF	TGTGCCAGCAGCCCACCCCCCACCTGGAGCTCTGGGGCCAACGTCCTGACTTTC
TRBD1	.	TRBJ1-6	TRBV13	CASSTRQGRSSPLHF	TGTGCCAGCAGCACCCGACAGGGAAGGAGTTCACCCCTCCACTTT
.	.	TRBJ1-1	TRBV6-5	CATNRANTEAFF	TGTGCCACCAACAGGGCGAACACTGAAGCTTTCTTT
.	.	TRBJ1-2	TRBV24-1	CATSPDRNYGYTF	TGTGCCACCAGTCCGGACAGAAACTATGGCTACACCTTC
TRBD2	.	TRBJ2-7	TRBV6-5	CASHPRGGSYEQYF	TGTGCCAGCCATCCCCGCGGGGGCTCCTACGAGCAGTACTTC
TRBD2	.	TRBJ2-3	TRBV18	CASSPLAGGRTDTQYF	TGTGCCAGCTCACCCCTAGCGGGAGGCCGCACAGATACGCAGTATTTT
.	.	TRBJ2-5	TRBV7-2	CASGRGGQETQYF	TGTGCCAGCGGGAGGGGGGGGCAAGAGACCCAGTACTTC
TRBD2	.	TRBJ2-3	TRBV14	CASSLPGGTSQYF	TGTGCCAGCAGCCTCCCCGGGGGGACGTCGCAGTATTTT
TRBD1	.	TRBJ1-1	TRBV18	CASSPLTGVPFVMTEAFF	TGTGCCAGCTCACCCTTGACAGGGGTCCCTTTTGTAATGACTGAAGCTTTCTTT
.	.	TRBJ1-6	TRBV30	CAWRGDTNNSPLHF	TGTGCCTGGAGAGGTGACACCAATAATTCACCCCTCCACTTT
.	.	TRBJ2-5	TRBV7-2	CASSASRFSPGETQYF	TGTGCCAGCAGCGCCAGTCGCTTCAGCCCGGGGGAGACCCAGTACTTC
TRBD1	few	TRBJ2-3	TRBV7-9	CAGQKPDRSLDTQYF	TGTGCCGGGCAAAAACCGGACAGGTCGCTAGATACGCAGTATTTT
TRBD2	.	TRBJ2-2	TRBV30	CAWTRGGTGTGELFF	TGTGCCTGGACCCGGGGGGGAACGGGCACCGGGGAGCTGTTTTTT
TRBD2	.	TRBJ2-3	TRBV4-1	CASSQGLAGVVDTQYF	TGCGCCAGCAGCCAAGGACTAGCGGGAGTTGTAGATACGCAGTATTTT
TRBD2	.	TRBJ2-1	TRBV6-5	CASSSRAGASYNEQFF	TGTGCCAGCAGTTCCCGGGCGGGAGCCTCCTACAATGAGCAGTTCTTC
.	.	TRBJ1-3	TRBV10-3	CATRGGAYSGNTIYF	TGTGCCACCCGGGGGGGAGCCTACTCTGGAAACACCATATATTTT
TRBD1	.	TRBJ1-1	TRBV30	CAWTDRGTEAFF	TGTGCCTGGACCGACAGGGGCACTGAAGCTTTCTTT
TRBD2	.	TRBJ2-5	TRBV24-1	CATSDFGGSETQYF	TGTGCCACCAGTGATTTCGGGGGGTCCGAGACCCAGTACTTC
.	.	TRBJ1-1	TRBV7-3	CASTRGVNTEAFF	TGTGCCAGCACCCGGGGGGTAAACACTGAAGCTTTCTTT
.	.	TRBJ1-6	TRBV7-9	CASSLGGGDNSPLHF	TGTGCCAGCAGCTTAGGGGGGGGCGATAATTCACCCCTCCACTTT
.	.	TRBJ1-1	TRBV2	CASSEGRRGAFF	TGTGCCAGCAGTGAAGGGAGGCGAGGGGCTTTCTTT
.	once	TRBJ1-6	TRBV25-1	CASTQTGILGSPLHF	TGTGCCAGCACCCAAACAGGGATCCTTGGTTCACCCCTCCACTTT
TRBD1	once	TRBJ1-2	TRBV24-1	CATSDPSTTGSHGYTF	TGTGCCACCAGTGATCCTTCTACGACAGGGAGTCACGGCTACACCTTC
.	.	TRBJ2-1	TRBV4-3	CASSHPTTERGDEQFF	TGCGCCAGCAGCCACCCAACCACCGAACGGGGTGATGAGCAGTTCTTC
TRBD2	.	TRBJ2-3	TRBV7-3	CASSPGTSGRGTDTQYF	TGTGCCAGCAGCCCCGGGACTAGCGGTCGGGGCACAGATACGCAGTATTTT
TRBD1	once	TRBJ1-2	TRBV4-3	CASSQVLRGQGVRGGYTF	TGCGCCAGCAGCCAAGTTCTGCGGGGACAGGGAGTTCGTGGAGGCTACACCTTC
.	.	TRBJ1-1	TRBV24-1	CATSGQGGNTEAFF	TGTGCCACCAGCGGGCAGGGAGGGAACACTGAAGCTTTCTTT
TRBD1	.	TRBJ1-2	TRBV10-3	CAISDPTGPGYTF	TGTGCCATCAGTGACCCGACAGGGCCTGGCTACACCTTC
.	.	TRBJ2-7	TRBV19	CASSPRTWSSYEQYF	TGTGCCAGTAGTCCCCGGACATGGAGCTCCTACGAGCAGTACTTC
.	.	TRBJ2-2	TRBV5-1	CASSLRTDTGELFF	TGCGCCAGCAGCTTGCGTACGGACACCGGGGAGCTGTTTTTT
TRBD1	.	TRBJ1-3	TRBV7-8	CASSTGVSAGNTIYF	TGTGCCAGCAGCACAGGGGTTTCGGCTGGAAACACCATATATTTT